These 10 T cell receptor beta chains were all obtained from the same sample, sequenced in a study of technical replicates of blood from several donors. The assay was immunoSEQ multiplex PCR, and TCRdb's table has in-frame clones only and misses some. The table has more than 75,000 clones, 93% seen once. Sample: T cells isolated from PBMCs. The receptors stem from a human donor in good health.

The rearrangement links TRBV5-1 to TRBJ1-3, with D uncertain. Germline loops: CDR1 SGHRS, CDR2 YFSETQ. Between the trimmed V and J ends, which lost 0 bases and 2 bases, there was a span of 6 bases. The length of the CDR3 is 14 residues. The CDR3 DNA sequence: TGCGCCAGCAGCTTGGACAAAGCTGGAAACACCATATATTTT. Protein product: CASSLDKAGNTIYF.

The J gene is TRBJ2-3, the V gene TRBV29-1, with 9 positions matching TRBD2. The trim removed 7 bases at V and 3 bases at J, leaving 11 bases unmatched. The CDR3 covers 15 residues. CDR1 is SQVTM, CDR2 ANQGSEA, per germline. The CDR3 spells CSGSGAGGETDTQYF. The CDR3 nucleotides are TGCAGCGGCTCCGGGGCGGGGGGGGAAACAGATACGCAGTATTTT.

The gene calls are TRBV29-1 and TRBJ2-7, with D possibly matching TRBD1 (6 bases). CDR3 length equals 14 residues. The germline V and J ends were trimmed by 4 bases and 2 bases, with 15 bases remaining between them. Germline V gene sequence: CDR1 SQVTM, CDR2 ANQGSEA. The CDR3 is CSVGTARSPYEQYF. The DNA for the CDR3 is TGCAGCGTTGGGACAGCCCGAAGCCCCTACGAGCAGTACTTC.

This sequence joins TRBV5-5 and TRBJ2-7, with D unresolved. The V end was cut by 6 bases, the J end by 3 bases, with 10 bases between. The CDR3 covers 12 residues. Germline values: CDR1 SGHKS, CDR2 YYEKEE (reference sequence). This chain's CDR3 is CASNLASYEQYF. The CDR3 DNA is TGTGCCAGCAATCTCGCCAGCTACGAGCAGTACTTC.

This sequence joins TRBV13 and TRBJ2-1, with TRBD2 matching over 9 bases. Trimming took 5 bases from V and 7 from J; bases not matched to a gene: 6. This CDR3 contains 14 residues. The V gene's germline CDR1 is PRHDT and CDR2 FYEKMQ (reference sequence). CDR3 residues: CASSARTSANEQFF. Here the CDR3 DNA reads TGTGCCAGCAGCGCGCGGACTAGCGCTAATGAGCAGTTCTTC.

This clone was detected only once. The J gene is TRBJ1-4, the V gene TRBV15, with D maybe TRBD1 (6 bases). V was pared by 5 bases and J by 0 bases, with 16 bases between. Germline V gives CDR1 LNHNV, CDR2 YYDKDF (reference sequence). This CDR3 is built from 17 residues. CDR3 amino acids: CATSGWSGDPTNEKLFF. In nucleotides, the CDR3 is TGTGCCACCAGCGGATGGTCAGGGGATCCAACTAATGAAAAACTGTTTTTT.

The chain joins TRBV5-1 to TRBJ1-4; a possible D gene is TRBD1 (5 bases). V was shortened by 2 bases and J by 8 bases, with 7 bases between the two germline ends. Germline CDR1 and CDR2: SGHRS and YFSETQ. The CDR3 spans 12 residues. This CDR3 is CASSFAGEKLFF. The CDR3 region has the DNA TGCGCCAGCAGCTTCGCAGGGGAAAAACTGTTTTTT. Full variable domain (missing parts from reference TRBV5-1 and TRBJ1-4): KAGVTQTPRYLIKTRGQQVTLSCSPISGHRSVSWYQQTPGQGLQFLFEYFSETQRNKGNFPGRFSGRQFSNSRSEMNVSTLELGDSALYLCASSFAGEKLFFGSGTQLSVL.

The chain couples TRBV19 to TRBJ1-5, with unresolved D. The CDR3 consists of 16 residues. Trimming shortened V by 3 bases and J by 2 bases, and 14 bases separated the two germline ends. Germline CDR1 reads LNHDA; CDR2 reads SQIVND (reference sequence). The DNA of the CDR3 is TGTGCCAGTAGTATTCCAAAAGTGGAGGGCAATCAGCCCCAGCATTTT. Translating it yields CASSIPKVEGNQPQHF.

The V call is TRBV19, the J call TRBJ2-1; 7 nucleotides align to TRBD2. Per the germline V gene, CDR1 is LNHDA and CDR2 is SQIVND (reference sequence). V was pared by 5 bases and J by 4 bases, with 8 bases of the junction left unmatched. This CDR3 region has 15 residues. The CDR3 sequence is CASSWDREAYNEQFF. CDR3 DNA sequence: TGTGCCAGTAGTTGGGACCGGGAGGCTTACAATGAGCAGTTCTTC.

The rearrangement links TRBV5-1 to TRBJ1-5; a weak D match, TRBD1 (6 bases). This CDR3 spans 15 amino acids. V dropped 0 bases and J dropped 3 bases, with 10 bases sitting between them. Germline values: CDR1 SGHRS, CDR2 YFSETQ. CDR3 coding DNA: TGCGCCAGCAGCTTGGCCGGACAGTCCAATCAGCCCCAGCATTTT. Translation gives CASSLAGQSNQPQHF. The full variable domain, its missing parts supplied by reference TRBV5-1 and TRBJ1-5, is KAGVTQTPRYLIKTRGQQVTLSCSPISGHRSVSWYQQTPGQGLQFLFEYFSETQRNKGNFPGRFSGRQFSNSRSEMNVSTLELGDSALYLCASSLAGQSNQPQHFGDGTRLSIL.